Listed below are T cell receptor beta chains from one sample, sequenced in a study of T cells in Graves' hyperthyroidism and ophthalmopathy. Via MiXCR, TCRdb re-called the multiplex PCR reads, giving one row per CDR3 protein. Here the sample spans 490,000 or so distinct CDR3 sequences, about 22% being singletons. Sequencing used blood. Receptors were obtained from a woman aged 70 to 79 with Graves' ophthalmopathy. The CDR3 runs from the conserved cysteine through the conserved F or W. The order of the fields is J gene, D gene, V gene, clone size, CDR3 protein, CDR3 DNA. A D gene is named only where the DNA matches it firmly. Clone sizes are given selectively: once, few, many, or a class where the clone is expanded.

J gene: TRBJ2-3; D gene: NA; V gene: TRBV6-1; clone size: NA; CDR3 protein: CASSEDSGSTDTQYF; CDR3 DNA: TGTGCCAGCAGTGAGGACAGCGGGAGCACAGATACGCAGTATTTT
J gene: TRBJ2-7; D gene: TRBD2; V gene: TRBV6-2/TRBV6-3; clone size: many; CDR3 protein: CASSLIGTSGYEQYF; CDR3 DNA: TGTGCCAGCAGCCTTATCGGGACTAGCGGATACGAGCAGTACTTC
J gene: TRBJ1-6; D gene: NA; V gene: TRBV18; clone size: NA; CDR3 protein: CASSQLGNSPLHF; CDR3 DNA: TGTGCCAGCTCACAGTTAGGCAATTCACCCCTCCACTTT
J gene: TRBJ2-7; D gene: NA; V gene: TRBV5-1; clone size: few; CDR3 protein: CASSPAGSSPTFPYEQYF; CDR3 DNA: TGCGCCAGCAGCCCGGCGGGATCTTCTCCCACATTCCCCTACGAGCAGTACTTC
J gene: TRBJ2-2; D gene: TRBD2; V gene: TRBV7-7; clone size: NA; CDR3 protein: CASSLYGEWREAGGELFF; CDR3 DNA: TGTGCTAGCAGCTTATATGGGGAGTGGCGGGAGGCCGGCGGGGAGCTGTTTTTT
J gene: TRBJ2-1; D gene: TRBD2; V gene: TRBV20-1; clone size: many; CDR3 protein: CSASSGQGWNEQFF; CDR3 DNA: TGCAGTGCTAGTAGCGGGCAGGGTTGGAATGAGCAGTTCTTC
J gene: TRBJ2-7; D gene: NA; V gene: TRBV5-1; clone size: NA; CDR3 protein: CASSLEGRGYEQYF; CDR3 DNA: TGCGCCAGCAGCCTCGAAGGTCGCGGGTACGAGCAGTACTTC
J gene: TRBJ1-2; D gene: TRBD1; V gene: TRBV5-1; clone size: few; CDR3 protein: CASSRWTGENGYTF; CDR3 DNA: TGCGCCAGCAGCAGATGGACAGGGGAAAATGGCTACACCTTC
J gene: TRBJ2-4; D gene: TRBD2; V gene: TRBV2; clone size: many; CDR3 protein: CASSDVAGEANIQYF; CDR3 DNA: TGTGCCAGCAGTGATGTGGCGGGAGAGGCAAACATTCAGTACTTC
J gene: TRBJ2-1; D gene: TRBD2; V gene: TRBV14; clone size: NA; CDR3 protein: CASSQVWTSGRNEQFF; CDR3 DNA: TGTGCCAGCAGCCAAGTGTGGACTAGCGGGAGAAATGAGCAGTTCTTC
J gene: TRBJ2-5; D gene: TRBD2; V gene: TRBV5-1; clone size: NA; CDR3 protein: CASSLPMPGLAKETQYF; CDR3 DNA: TGCGCCAGCAGCTTACCCATGCCAGGACTAGCGAAAGAGACCCAGTACTTC
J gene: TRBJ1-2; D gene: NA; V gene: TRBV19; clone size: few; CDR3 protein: CASSPRGRVYGYTF; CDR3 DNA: TGTGCCAGTAGTCCCCGTGGCAGGGTCTACGGCTACACCTTC
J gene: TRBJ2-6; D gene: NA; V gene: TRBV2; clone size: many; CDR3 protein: CASSEAPVGANVLTF; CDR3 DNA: TGTGCCAGCAGTGAAGCGCCAGTTGGGGCCAACGTCCTGACTTTC
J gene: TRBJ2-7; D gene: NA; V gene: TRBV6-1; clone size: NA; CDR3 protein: CATTPGPYEQYF; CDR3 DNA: TGTGCCACCACCCCAGGGCCCTACGAGCAGTACTTC
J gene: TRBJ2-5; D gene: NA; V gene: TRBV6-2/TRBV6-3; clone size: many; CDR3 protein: CASTDWSPGGTQYF; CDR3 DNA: TGTGCCAGCACCGATTGGAGTCCCGGCGGGACCCAGTACTTC
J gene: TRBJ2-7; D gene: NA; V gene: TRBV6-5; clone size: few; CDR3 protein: CASSYSAAVTRTYEQYF; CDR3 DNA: TGTGCCAGCAGTTACTCTGCAGCAGTTACACGTACCTACGAGCAGTACTTC
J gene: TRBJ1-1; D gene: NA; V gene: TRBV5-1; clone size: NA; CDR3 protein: CASSSDLGGTAFF; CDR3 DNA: TGCGCCAGCAGCTCGGACCTGGGGGGCACAGCTTTCTTT
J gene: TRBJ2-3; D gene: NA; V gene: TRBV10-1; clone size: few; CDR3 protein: CARQRLARTSATDTQYF; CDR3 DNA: TGCGCCAGGCAGCGGCTGGCCCGGACATCCGCCACAGATACGCAGTATTTT
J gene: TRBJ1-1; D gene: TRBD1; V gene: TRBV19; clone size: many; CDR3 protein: CASTPTGGTEAFF; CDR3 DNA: TGTGCCAGTACCCCCACAGGGGGCACTGAAGCTTTCTTT